These 21 T cell receptor beta chains were sequenced from one sample in a study of OX40 agonist ivuxolimab in advanced cancers. Some clones are missing from TCRdb's copy, which holds only in-frame ones; the method was immunoSEQ multiplex PCR. Among over 20,000 clones listed, around four fifths were seen once. Here the sequenced sample was CD4+ or CD8+ T cells sorted from blood, taken in a trial of the OX40 agonist ivuxolimab. Source of these receptors: an adult with an advanced solid tumor such as melanoma, head and neck, liver or kidney cancer.

The chain carries TRBV7-9 and TRBJ2-4, with D possibly TRBD2 on 6 matching bases. Germline V gives CDR1 SEHNR, CDR2 FQNEAQ (reference sequence). This CDR3 region has 16 residues. Trimming stripped 8 bases from V and 1 base from J, with 18 bases between. The CDR3 loop is CASRAIGGGAKNIQYF. CDR3 DNA: TGTGCCAGCCGCGCGATCGGGGGTGGGGCCAAAAACATTCAGTACTTC.

The chain joins TRBV6-9 to TRBJ1-6, with 8 bases aligning to TRBD1. CDR3 length: 15 amino acids. CDR1 is MNHGY and CDR2 is SVAAGI in the germline V gene. V was clipped by 6 bases and J by 10 bases; unmatched bases: 11. CDR3 sequence (DNA): TGTGCCAGCAGGCTGGCAGGGGGCCTAGGCTCACCCCTCCACTTT. Protein product: CASRLAGGLGSPLHF.

CDR3 nucleotides: TGTGCCAGCAGTGAACGTGGAGAAGGTGGCTACACCTTC. Translation: CASSERGEGGYTF. The rearrangement uses TRBV6-4 and TRBJ1-2; D unclear. CDR1 is MRHNA and CDR2 is SNTAGT in the germline V gene. The CDR3 covers 13 residues. The V gene lost 3 bases and the J gene lost 7 bases, with 12 bases spanning the gap.

This chain connects TRBV5-4 to TRBJ2-1, with D possibly TRBD1 on 6 matching bases. The germline V gene has CDR1 SGHNT and CDR2 YYREEE (reference sequence). CDR3 length: 15 amino acids. The V gene lost 3 bases and the J gene lost 5 bases, with 15 bases spanning the gap. DNA of the CDR3: TGTGCCAGCAGCTCTCCCGAGACAGGAAACAATGAGCAGTTCTTC. This sequence encodes CASSSPETGNNEQFF.

This chain connects TRBV4-1 to TRBJ2-2; D is ambiguous. CDR1 and CDR2 (germline): MGHRA, YSYEKL. CDR3 size: 13 residues. V lost 7 bases and J 7 bases, leaving 13 bases between the germline ends. The CDR3, as DNA: TGCGCCAGCACCCACCTGTCGGGCGGGGAGCTGTTTTTT. This encodes CASTHLSGGELFF.

This chain joins TRBV19 and TRBJ2-7; 7 nucleotides line up with TRBD2. The CDR3 length is 16 residues. Trimming removed 3 bases from V and 0 bases from J; junction bases left unmatched: 8. Germline V lookup: CDR1 LNHDA, CDR2 SQIVND (reference sequence). DNA for the CDR3: TGTGCCAGTAGTATTCTTGGCGCGGGGGACTCCTACGAGCAGTACTTC. It yields the protein CASSILGAGDSYEQYF. Based on the CDR3 plus reference TRBV19 and TRBJ2-7, the full variable domain is DGGITQSPKYLFRKEGQNVTLSCEQNLNHDAMYWYRQDPGQGLRLIYYSQIVNDFQKGDIAEGYSVSREKKESFPLTVTSAQKNPTAFYLCASSILGAGDSYEQYFGPGTRLTVT.

The chain combines TRBV28 with TRBJ1-2; weak D call: TRBD1 (6 bases). Germline-derived CDR1 and CDR2 are MDHEN and SYDVKM. The CDR3 covers 14 residues. Trimming pared 3 bases from V and 3 bases from J, leaving 11 bases between. Here the CDR3 reads CASSFLGGYYGYTF. In DNA, the CDR3 is TGTGCCAGCAGTTTTTTAGGGGGTTACTATGGCTACACCTTC.

The V gene is TRBV7-3, the J gene TRBJ1-2, with TRBD1 matching over 7 bases. Germline trimming cut 0 bases from V and 2 bases from J; bases unmatched to any gene: 3. Germline CDR1 and CDR2: SGHTA and FQGTGA. This CDR3 comprises 15 residues. The CDR3 reads CASSLTGTANYGYTF. CDR3 sequence (DNA): TGTGCCAGCAGCTTAACGGGGACAGCCAACTATGGCTACACCTTC. Full variable domain (missing parts from reference TRBV7-3 and TRBJ1-2): GAGVSQTPSNKVTEKGKYVELRCDPISGHTALYWYRQSLGQGPEFLIYFQGTGAADDSGLPNDRFFAVRPEGSVSTLKIQRTERGDSAVYLCASSLTGTANYGYTFGSGTRLTVV.

V is TRBV27 and J is TRBJ2-7; 8 nucleotides line up with TRBD1. With V trimmed by 10 bases and J by 3 bases, 5 bases remained unmatched. The CDR3 has 12 residues. In germline, CDR1 is MNHEY, CDR2 SMNVEV (reference sequence). The CDR3 is CATGQGIYEQYF. CDR3 nucleotides: TGTGCCACCGGACAGGGCATCTACGAGCAGTACTTC.

This clone qualifies as medium-sized. The V and J genes are TRBV5-4 and TRBJ1-2, with D perhaps TRBD1 (6 bases). Germline assignment: CDR1 SGHNT and CDR2 YYREEE (reference sequence). V lost 0 bases, J lost 4 bases, and 16 bases lay in between. The CDR3 runs to 16 residues. The CDR3 coding sequence is TGTGCCAGCAGCTTGGGGTCTGGGACATCCCCCTATGGCTACACCTTC. Translation: CASSLGSGTSPYGYTF.

The chain carries TRBV2 and TRBJ1-5; D is undetermined. The CDR3 has 16 amino acids. The V gene lost 6 bases and the J gene lost 4 bases, with 19 bases spanning the gap. Germline V CDR1 and CDR2: SNHLY, FYNNEI. The CDR3: CASRKGRGIGNQPQHF. The CDR3 DNA follows: TGTGCCAGCAGGAAAGGACGGGGTATAGGGAATCAGCCCCAGCATTTT.

The genes are TRBV6-6 and TRBJ1-4; D is uncertain. CDR1 and CDR2 from the germline V gene are MNHNY and SVGAGI (reference sequence). V dropped 6 bases and J dropped 1 base, with 15 bases sitting between them. The CDR3 loop spans 16 amino acids. The CDR3 DNA sequence: TGTGCCAGCAGCCAAGGAGGGATTGGAACTAATGAAAAACTGTTTTTT. Its protein product is CASSQGGIGTNEKLFF.

This CDR3 reads CASSPEYSYLSSNYGYTF. In nucleotides, the CDR3 is TGTGCCAGCAGCCCCGAGTACAGCTACTTATCTTCTAACTATGGCTACACCTTC. This rearrangement joins TRBV28 to TRBJ1-2; no clear D. The V end was cut by 6 bases, the J end by 0 bases, with 23 bases between. This CDR3 is 18 amino acids long. Per the germline V gene, CDR1 is MDHEN and CDR2 is SYDVKM.

The chain links TRBV30 to TRBJ1-1; no clear D gene. V gave up 5 bases and J gave up 2 bases, with 12 bases separating them. The germline CDR1 and CDR2 sequences are GTSNPN and SVGIG (reference sequence). The CDR3 covers 13 residues. CDR3 bases: TGTGCCTGGGTCGGACTCCCCAACACTGAAGCTTTCTTT. This gives the protein CAWVGLPNTEAFF.

The chain is built from TRBV27 and TRBJ1-2; D unclear. V lost 2 bases and J lost 6, with 10 bases in between. This CDR3 is 13 amino acids long. CDR1 and CDR2 (germline): MNHEY, SMNVEV (reference sequence). CDR3 sequence (DNA): TGTGCCAGCAGTTTAGTGGCCGGCAATGGCTACACCTTC. As protein: CASSLVAGNGYTF.

The chain has TRBV7-9 and TRBJ2-3; TRBD1 might be the D (5 bases). The V end lost 1 base, the J end lost 4 bases, and 18 bases lay between the germline ends. The CDR3 is 17 amino acids. Germline loops: CDR1 SEHNR, CDR2 FQNEAQ (reference sequence). This chain's CDR3 is CASSLGPTGKGADTQYF. CDR3 nucleotide sequence: TGTGCCAGCAGCTTAGGACCCACAGGAAAGGGCGCAGATACGCAGTATTTT.

The J gene is TRBJ1-2, the V gene TRBV28; TRBD1 aligns across 11 bases. V was clipped by 6 bases and J by 8 bases; unmatched bases: 5. The CDR3 consists of 13 residues. Germline V gene sequence: CDR1 MDHEN, CDR2 SYDVKM. CDR3 loop: CASRDRGLQGYTF. Written as DNA, the CDR3 is TGTGCCAGCAGGGACAGGGGGCTTCAAGGCTACACCTTC.

This chain joins TRBV7-9 and TRBJ2-5; TRBD2 matches at 10 bases. V lost 5 bases and J lost 5; bases outside the gene matches: 11. Per germline, CDR1 SEHNR and CDR2 FQNEAQ (reference sequence). The CDR3 has 16 amino acids. DNA of the CDR3: TGTGCCAGCAGCGCAACCGGGACTAGCGACGCCGAGACCCAGTACTTC. Translated: CASSATGTSDAETQYF.

This sequence joins TRBV4-3 and TRBJ1-1; D gene uncertain. V lost 0 bases and J lost 7, with 6 bases in between. The CDR3 is made up of 12 amino acids. CDR1 LGHNA and CDR2 YSLEER come from the germline V gene. The CDR3 reads CASSQDGVEAFF. CDR3 sequence (DNA): TGCGCCAGCAGCCAAGACGGGGTTGAAGCTTTCTTT.

This clone was observed once. This chain links TRBV5-6 with TRBJ2-7; D call uncertain. The CDR3 spans 15 residues. Germline V CDR1 and CDR2: SGHDT, YYEEEE. With 0 bases removed from V and 3 bases from J, the gap between germline ends came to 13 bases. Here the CDR3 reads CASSLAAGYLYEQYF. The CDR3 coding sequence is TGTGCCAGCAGCTTGGCGGCAGGCTACCTCTACGAGCAGTACTTC.

This chain joins TRBV29-1 and TRBJ1-5, with 8 positions matching TRBD1. The V gene's germline CDR1 is SQVTM and CDR2 ANQGSEA. The J segment lost 7 bases and the V segment lost 7 bases, leaving 6 bases of the junction unmatched. The CDR3 spans 12 residues. DNA of the CDR3: TGCAGCGCCCGGACAGGGAGGCAGCCCCAGCATTTT. Translating it yields CSARTGRQPQHF.